Described below is a single T cell receptor (beta chain) sequence and its context. Its antigen target is currently unknown. The CDR3 runs 11 residues from the cysteine to the phenylalanine. The protein alone is recorded here. A roughly 2.7 ml peripheral blood sample was drawn into PAXgene tubes per donor and stored at -80°C. Without T cell sorting, total RNA was isolated from whole blood using the PAXgene blood miRNA kit on an automated QIAcube. Peripheral blood from monozygotic twin pairs concordant or discordant for inflammatory bowel disease was subjected to deep TCRalpha and TCRbeta repertoire profiling with unique molecular barcoding. Smoking habits were recorded for all twin pairs, with individuals classified as current, former or never smokers. The data were obtained in a study of monozygotic twins with inflammatory bowel disease (dated by TCRdb to about 2019). Regarding the study in general: In total, approximately 30 monozygotic twin pairs made up the full study: 19 Danish pairs, all IBD-discordant, plus nine German pairs, of which four were IBD-concordant and five were IBD-discordant. Within discordant pairs, disease-associated traits were sought mainly by comparing IBD patients with their genetically identical healthy co-twins. Each individual had, on average, about 151 000 unique TCRalpha sequences and 181 000 unique TCRbeta sequences available for analysis.

General findings and caveats noted by the study authors: No single strong signal or clonotype linked to IBD turned up in the results, so the idea that one exists was not supported. IBD patients shared fewer clonotypes with other individuals than healthy twins did, most markedly in patients showing signs of disease activity. Measured by the inverse Simpson index, TCRbeta repertoire diversity was lower in IBD patients than in their healthy co-twins. Background noise and inter-individual variability may have been introduced into the repertoires by the differing immunosuppressive treatments among patients. Distinction between different T cell subtypes could not be achieved in the analysis. Concordant and discordant twins showed no difference in repertoire similarity, possibly because of limited statistical power.

Library method: 5' RACE. Each TCR library was prepared from around 3,400 ng of total RNA. For each sample, cDNA synthesis was carried out in eight separate reactions using SMARTScribe reverse transcriptase. During cDNA synthesis, unique molecular identifiers containing a 6-nucleotide sample barcode were introduced by template switching. Amplification of TCRalpha and TCRbeta cDNA involved two nested PCRs of approximately 16 and 9 cycles, and each PCR was followed by bead purification. Before amplification, the cDNA was treated with uracil DNA-glycosylase and purified using the QIAquick PCR purification kit. The second PCR added Illumina TruSeq-compatible adapters along with sample-specific barcodes. TapeStation and Qubit were used to check library quality and concentration, and 5 ng of each library was pooled. Sequencing of the pooled libraries was done on an Illumina HiSeq2500 single-index Rapid Run using custom sequencing primers and 2 x 100 bp reads. As for the authors' bioinformatics: UMI-based consensus assembly with MiGEC version 1.2.6 was used to correct PCR and sequencing errors. MiXCR version 2.1.1 was used to carry out V(D)J alignment, clonotype assembly and CDR3 extraction. To normalise gene usage, clonotype sharing and MAIT/NKT TCR abundance, the top 1000, 10 000 and 20 000 clonotypes in each sample were analysed. Diversity was computed as the inverse Simpson index with the vegan R package after downsampling to 27 000 UMIs. Paired Mann-Whitney U tests on discordant twin pairs were used, with Benjamini-Hochberg multiple-testing correction. TCRdb reprocessed the reads, reporting each CDR3 protein sequence once and no DNA. None of the V and J calls come from the authors' own analysis; TCRdb made them. This specimen's table enumerates 170,000 or so distinct CDR3 sequences. The top ten hold around 6.8% of the sample.

Rearrangement joined TRBV12-3 or TRBV12-4 to TRBJ2-3. This receptor was identified in a human donor with ulcerative colitis or Crohn's disease, or a healthy co-twin of an affected twin (not recorded which). Sequencing was done on a sample of blood. The CDR3 region has the sequence CASRVLDTQYF.